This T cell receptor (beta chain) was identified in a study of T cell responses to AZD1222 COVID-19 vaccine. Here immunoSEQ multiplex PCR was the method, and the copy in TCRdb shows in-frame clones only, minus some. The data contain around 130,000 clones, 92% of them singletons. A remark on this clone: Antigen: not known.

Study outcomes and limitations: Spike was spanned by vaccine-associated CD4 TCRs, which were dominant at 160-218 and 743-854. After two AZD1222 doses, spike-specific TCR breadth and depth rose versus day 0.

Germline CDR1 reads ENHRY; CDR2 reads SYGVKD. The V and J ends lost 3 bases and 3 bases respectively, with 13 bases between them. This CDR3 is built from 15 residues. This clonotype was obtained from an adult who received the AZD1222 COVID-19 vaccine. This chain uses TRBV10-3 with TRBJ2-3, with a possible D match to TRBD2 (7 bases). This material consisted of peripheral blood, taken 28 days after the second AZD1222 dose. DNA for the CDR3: TGTGCCATCAGTGAAGGCGGGGGACAAACAGATACGCAGTATTTT. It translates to CAISEGGGQTDTQYF.